A single sample gave rise to the 26 T cell receptor beta chains below, sequenced in a study of human T cells and chemical hapten exposure. Time point: patch test 1, 2 weeks after DPC sensitization. Treatment: therapeutic diphenylcyclopropenone sensitization with weekly scalp DPC. TCRdb re-analysed the RACE reads in MiXCR, keeping a single row per CDR3 protein. Among tens of thousands of distinct CDR3 sequences listed, about 9.3% were seen once. The sequencing here drew on whole blood, taken in connection with sensitization to the hapten diphenylcyclopropenone (DPC). All receptors come from a woman aged 45 to 65 with alopecia areata. Some clones in this sample may be carry-over from other donors' samples.

The CDR3 DNA reads as TGTGCCAGCAGCCTTTTTGCTACCGATGGGTACGAGCAGTACTTC. Protein product: CASSLFATDGYEQYF. This rearrangement joins TRBV4-2 to TRBJ2-7; D remains ambiguous. V was pared by 4 bases and J by 4 bases, with 17 bases between. CDR1 LGHNA and CDR2 YNFKEQ come from the germline V gene. This CDR3 is built from 15 residues.

This clonotype was observed many times. The chain joins TRBV4-3 to TRBJ2-3, with D perhaps being TRBD1 or TRBD2 (5 bases each). This CDR3 has 15 residues. Looked up from germline, CDR1 is LGHNA and CDR2 is YSLEER. V was pared by 0 bases and J by 8 bases, with 15 bases between. CDR3 DNA: TGCGCCAGCAGCCAAGATAGGACAACTAGAATTACGCAGTATTTT. The encoded protein is CASSQDRTTRITQYF.

The rearrangement joins TRBV20-1 to TRBJ2-4; 10 nucleotides line up with TRBD2. Per the germline V gene, CDR1 is DFQATT and CDR2 is SNEGSKA (reference sequence). This CDR3 is 17 amino acids long. V was pared by 0 bases and J by 1 base, with 6 bases of the junction left unmatched. CDR3 region: CSAREPSGRRAKNIQYF. CDR3 DNA: TGCAGTGCTAGAGAGCCTAGCGGGAGAAGGGCCAAAAACATTCAGTACTTC.

V usage is TRBV29-1 and J usage is TRBJ2-1; 8 bases match TRBD2. The CDR3 spans 15 residues. Trimming at V came to 7 bases and at J to 8 bases, leaving 16 bases not matched to a gene. Looked up from germline, CDR1 is SQVTM and CDR2 is ANQGSEA. In nucleotides, the CDR3 is TGCAGCGCACGGTTAGCGGGGCCCCTTTCGGATGAGCAGTTCTTC. It yields the protein CSARLAGPLSDEQFF.

This clonotype has only a few counts. The V call is TRBV18, the J call TRBJ2-3; TRBD1 matches at 9 bases. This CDR3 spans 15 amino acids. V lost 6 bases to trimming and J lost 3 bases; unmatched junction nucleotides: 7. The germline CDR1 and CDR2 sequences are KGHSH and LQKENI. The CDR3 DNA is TGTGCCAGCTCCCCAAAGACAGGGGGGACAGATACGCAGTATTTT. Translated: CASSPKTGGTDTQYF.

This clonotype came up a few times. The J gene is TRBJ2-7, the V gene TRBV10-3; TRBD2 aligns across 9 bases. CDR1 and CDR2 (germline): ENHRY, SYGVKD. Trimming removed 3 bases from V and 4 bases from J; junction bases left unmatched: 4. There are 14 residues in the CDR3. CDR3 sequence (DNA): TGTGCCATCAGTGATAGCGGGAGTCCTTACGAGCAGTACTTC. It codes for CAISDSGSPYEQYF.

The chain has TRBV18 and TRBJ1-1; possible D gene TRBD1, 5 bases. The germline V and J ends were trimmed by 3 bases and 5 bases, with 19 bases remaining between them. The V gene's germline CDR1 is KGHSH and CDR2 LQKENI. The CDR3 runs to 16 residues. The CDR3 reads CASSPDKGRVGTEAFF. The CDR3 nucleotides are TGTGCCAGCTCACCTGATAAGGGCAGGGTAGGAACTGAAGCTTTCTTT.

This clonotype was seen a few times. The CDR3 region is CASSSHGRGRRADTQYF. The CDR3 DNA reads TGTGCCAGCAGTTCCCATGGGAGGGGTCGCCGGGCAGATACGCAGTATTTT. The chain joins TRBV6-2 or TRBV6-3 to TRBJ2-3, with 7 bases matching TRBD2. Germline V gene sequence: CDR1 MNHEY, CDR2 SVGEGT. There are 17 residues in the CDR3. Trimming removed 4 bases from V and 4 bases from J; junction bases left unmatched: 14.

This clonotype was recorded at least ten times. The V gene is TRBV5-1, the J gene TRBJ1-2; no clear D gene. The germline V gene encodes CDR1 SGHRS and CDR2 YFSETQ. The CDR3 extends over 15 amino acids. V was shortened by 0 bases and J by 5 bases, with 14 bases between the two germline ends. The CDR3 DNA reads TGCGCCAGCAGCTTGGTTGCCGGGCTTCGTTATGGCTACACCTTC. Amino acid sequence: CASSLVAGLRYGYTF.

This clonotype has a count of ten or more. The genes are TRBV12-3 or TRBV12-4 and TRBJ2-2; D perhaps matches TRBD2 (5 bases). Trimming stripped 7 bases from V and 7 bases from J, with 16 bases between. The CDR3 is 14 amino acids. The CDR3 nucleotides are TGTGCCAGCACCACCGGGGTCACCGGCGGGGAGCTGTTTTTT. It is translated as CASTTGVTGGELFF.

This chain connects TRBV6-1 to TRBJ1-4, with D uncertain. The CDR3 length is 14 residues. V was trimmed by 5 bases and J by 5 bases, leaving 12 bases between them. Germline-derived CDR1 and CDR2 are MNHNS and SASEGT. For the CDR3, the DNA is TGTGCCAGCAGTCTGGAGGGTAGAAATGAAAAACTGTTTTTT. Translation: CASSLEGRNEKLFF.

This clonotype occurred once. J is TRBJ2-1 and V is TRBV7-2, with D unresolved. The CDR3 is made up of 11 amino acids. Germline CDR1 SGHTA, CDR2 FQGNSA. The V end was cut by 10 bases, the J end by 10 bases, with 14 bases between. The DNA of the CDR3 is TGTGCCAACCTGCCCCTGGACGAGCAGTTCTTC. This encodes CANLPLDEQFF.

This clonotype was observed at least ten times. This chain uses TRBV27 with TRBJ2-2, with D perhaps TRBD1 or TRBD2 (7 bases each). The CDR3 is 16 residues long. Trimming removed 6 bases from V and 3 bases from J, with 17 bases in between. From germline, CDR1 is MNHEY and CDR2 SMNVEV (reference sequence). The CDR3 region has the DNA TGTGCCAGCAGGCCGCAGGGGGGGAGTTACACCGGGGAGCTGTTTTTT. Its protein is CASRPQGGSYTGELFF.

The V gene is TRBV4-2, the J gene TRBJ2-5; 12 bases match TRBD2. V shed 0 bases and J 0 bases; nucleotides not matched to a gene: 5. This CDR3 contains 18 residues. Germline CDR1 and CDR2: LGHNA and YNFKEQ. DNA for the CDR3: TGTGCCAGCAGCCAAGATTGGGGGACTAGCGGGCACCAAGAGACCCAGTACTTC. Amino acids: CASSQDWGTSGHQETQYF.

The V gene is TRBV29-1, the J gene TRBJ2-1; 7 bases line up with TRBD2. The CDR3 is made up of 15 amino acids. Unmatched junction bases numbered 12, after V lost 6 bases and J lost 4 bases. CDR1 is SQVTM, CDR2 ANQGSEA, per germline. The CDR3 sequence: CSVPIAGNPYNEQFF. The CDR3 coding sequence is TGCAGCGTACCTATAGCGGGCAATCCTTACAATGAGCAGTTCTTC.

This clonotype has more than one count but fewer than ten. The rearrangement joins TRBV3-1 to TRBJ2-7; 9 bases are shared with TRBD2. Germline trimming cut 1 base from V and 0 bases from J; bases unmatched to any gene: 7. This CDR3 has 17 amino acids. Germline values: CDR1 LGHDT, CDR2 YNNKEL (reference sequence). CDR3 sequence reads: CASSQGLRAGGSYEQYF. The DNA of the CDR3 is TGTGCCAGCAGCCAAGGGTTGCGAGCGGGAGGCTCCTACGAGCAGTACTTC.

This clonotype has a count of ten or more. The V gene is TRBV29-1, the J gene TRBJ2-7, with 7 positions matching TRBD1. Germline V gene lookup returns CDR1 SQVTM and CDR2 ANQGSEA. CDR3 length: 14 amino acids. The trim removed 6 bases at V and 2 bases at J, leaving 10 bases unmatched. CDR3 sequence: CSVPGGRGTYEQYF. CDR3 nucleotides: TGCAGCGTCCCAGGGGGAAGGGGTACCTACGAGCAGTACTTC.

The chain links TRBV2 to TRBJ2-5, with 12 bases identical to TRBD2. In germline, CDR1 is SNHLY, CDR2 FYNNEI. With V trimmed by 6 bases and J by 5 bases, 7 bases remained unmatched. This CDR3 has 15 residues. The CDR3 spells CASRRRGLAGETQYF. Written as DNA, the CDR3 is TGTGCCAGCAGACGGAGGGGACTAGCGGGCGAGACCCAGTACTTC.

This clonotype appeared many times. V gene TRBV10-3 combines with J gene TRBJ2-5, with TRBD2 identical over 9 bases. Germline lookup yields CDR1 ENHRY and CDR2 SYGVKD. The V and J ends lost 4 bases and 8 bases, in that order; junction bases with no gene match: 5. The CDR3 spans 13 residues. The CDR3 DNA follows: TGTGCCATCAGTGGGGCCGGGACTAGCACCCAGTACTTC. It translates to CAISGAGTSTQYF.

The sample holds many counts of this clonotype. V usage is TRBV29-1 and J usage is TRBJ1-1, with D tentatively TRBD1 (5 bases). Germline-derived CDR1 and CDR2 are SQVTM and ANQGSEA. The CDR3 contains 14 residues. V lost 3 bases and J 4 bases, leaving 15 bases between the germline ends. The CDR3 reads CSVDAQGLGTEAFF. The CDR3 DNA reads as TGCAGCGTTGACGCCCAGGGTTTGGGCACTGAAGCTTTCTTT. Based on the CDR3 plus reference TRBV29-1 and TRBJ1-1, the full variable domain is SAVISQKPSRDICQRGTSLTIQCQVDSQVTMMFWYRQQPGQSLTLIATANQGSEATYESGFVIDKFPISRPNLTFSTLTVSNMSPEDSSIYLCSVDAQGLGTEAFFGQGTRLTVV.

V is TRBV29-1 and J is TRBJ2-7; a possible D gene is TRBD1 (5 bases). The CDR3 has 11 residues. The V end was cut by 5 bases, the J end by 3 bases, with 8 bases between. Germline loops: CDR1 SQVTM, CDR2 ANQGSEA. CDR3: CSVQGNYEQYF. The CDR3 bases are TGCAGCGTTCAGGGAAACTACGAGCAGTACTTC.

The rearrangement links TRBV4-3 to TRBJ2-7, with 10 bases identical to TRBD1. V trimming: 0 bases; J trimming: 6 bases; junction bases outside the gene matches: 8. This CDR3 has 16 amino acids. Germline values: CDR1 LGHNA, CDR2 YSLEER. CDR3 DNA sequence: TGCGCCAGCAGCCAAGATTGGAGACAGGGGGCGGGCGAGCAGTACTTC. Translated: CASSQDWRQGAGEQYF.

The chain uses TRBV20-1 and TRBJ1-5, with 8 bases identical to TRBD1. V gave up 6 bases and J gave up 7 bases; unmatched junction bases: 8. Germline lookup yields CDR1 DFQATT and CDR2 SNEGSKA (reference sequence). This CDR3 contains 13 residues. This chain's CDR3 is CSAQGQGRQPQHF. In DNA form, the CDR3 reads TGCAGTGCCCAAGGACAGGGTAGACAGCCCCAGCATTTT.

V is TRBV5-1 and J is TRBJ2-7, with D perhaps assigned TRBD1 or TRBD2 (5 bases each). CDR1 and CDR2 from the germline V gene are SGHRS and YFSETQ. The V gene lost 4 bases and the J gene lost 4 bases, with 9 bases spanning the gap. This CDR3 spans 12 amino acids. This chain's CDR3 is CASSPEGYEQYF. CDR3 DNA sequence: TGCGCCAGCAGCCCAGAGGGGTACGAGCAGTACTTC.

There are a few counts of this clonotype. The chain is built from TRBV6-5 and TRBJ2-2; D is possibly TRBD1 or TRBD2 (5 bases each). The CDR3 runs to 14 residues. V was cut by 5 bases and J by 8 bases, with 15 bases left in between. Germline V gives CDR1 MNHEY, CDR2 SVGAGI. CDR3 region: CASSPGPRQGELFF. The CDR3 DNA reads as TGTGCCAGCAGTCCGGGACCACGCCAGGGGGAGCTGTTTTTT.

The V call is TRBV20-1, the J call TRBJ2-5; D is perhaps TRBD2 (6 bases). Germline V lookup: CDR1 DFQATT, CDR2 SNEGSKA (reference sequence). V was cut by 5 bases and J by 7 bases, with 17 bases left in between. The CDR3 has 13 amino acids. The DNA of the CDR3 is TGCAGTGCTCTACAGCCGGGGGTTGGGACCCAGTACTTC. As protein: CSALQPGVGTQYF.